This TCR beta chain was identified during a study of identical twins. The CDR3 covers 17 residues. Trimming cost V 0 bases and J 0 bases, with 15 bases left between them. The germline V gene encodes CDR1 SGHRS and CDR2 YFSETQ. MiXCR, run by TCRdb on the 5' RACE reads, gives a single entry per CDR3 protein. The profile shows some 440,000 distinct CDR3 sequences, 20% to 30% of them singletons. A few counts support this clonotype. This same sample was also taken into another study, of T cells expressing NK-cell markers. This second study notes: No clear determination of HCMV specificity was made for expanded NKG2C+ T cell clones.

Sequencing used CD4+ T cells sorted from blood. The receptor was isolated from a woman aged 18 to 35 in good health. The V and J genes are TRBV5-1 and TRBJ1-2; D gene unclear. This CDR3 reads CASSLVGGTSSNYGYTF. For the CDR3, the DNA is TGCGCCAGCAGCTTGGTAGGCGGAACGTCCTCTAACTATGGCTACACCTTC.